The 29 T cell receptor beta chains below were found in one sample sequenced in a study of T cells in localized non-small cell lung cancer. Method: immunoSEQ multiplex PCR; TCRdb's copy keeps in-frame clones and lacks some. This sample has roughly 25,000 clones, with roughly 84% found just once. The sequenced sample was PBMCs, obtained before any cancer treatment. These TCRs come from a man aged 40 to 70 with stage II lung adenocarcinoma.

The chain joins TRBV4-3 to TRBJ1-5; D call uncertain. With 3 bases removed from V and 6 bases from J, the gap between germline ends came to 9 bases. Per the germline V gene, CDR1 is LGHNA and CDR2 is YSLEER. CDR3 length: 13 amino acids. CDR3 protein: CASSQENGQPQHF. CDR3 coding DNA: TGCGCCAGCAGCCAGGAAAACGGTCAGCCCCAGCATTTT.

The rearrangement uses TRBV10-3 and TRBJ2-2, with TRBD2 matching 11 bases. The CDR3 spans 17 residues. Per the germline V gene, CDR1 is ENHRY and CDR2 is SYGVKD. Trimming took 7 bases from V and 1 from J; bases not matched to a gene: 8. CDR3 loop: CAINPGLAEKNTGELFF. The DNA of the CDR3 is TGTGCCATCAACCCGGGACTAGCGGAGAAGAACACCGGGGAGCTGTTTTTT.

The J gene is TRBJ1-2, the V gene TRBV28; 7 nucleotides match TRBD1. In germline, CDR1 is MDHEN, CDR2 SYDVKM. V lost 4 bases, J lost 1 base, and 9 bases stayed unmatched. CDR3 length: 16 residues. For the CDR3, the DNA is TGTGCCAGCAGTTCACCGTTCGGGACAGATAACTATGGCTACACCTTC. It specifies CASSSPFGTDNYGYTF.

V gene TRBV7-9 combines with J gene TRBJ1-4, with 7 bases matching TRBD1. Germline V gene data show CDR1 as SEHNR and CDR2 as FQNEAQ (reference sequence). Trimming took 5 bases from V and 8 from J; bases not matched to a gene: 11. The CDR3 is 15 amino acids. Written as DNA, the CDR3 is TGTGCCAGCAGCCCGCAATCGGCAGGGGGAGAAAAACTGTTTTTT. This encodes CASSPQSAGGEKLFF. The full variable domain, rest sourced from reference TRBV7-9 and TRBJ1-4, is DTGVSQNPRHKITKRGQNVTFRCDPISEHNRLYWYRQTLGQGPEFLTYFQNEAQLEKSRLLSDRFSAERPKGSFSTLEIQRTEQGDSAMYLCASSPQSAGGEKLFFGSGTQLSVL.

The chain employs TRBV6-1 and TRBJ1-5; no firm D call. CDR1 MNHNS and CDR2 SASEGT come from the germline V gene. CDR3 size: 17 residues. With 1 base removed from V and 0 bases from J, the gap between germline ends came to 13 bases. The chain's CDR3 is CASSEGLDAYSNQPQHF. The CDR3 nucleotides are TGTGCCAGCAGTGAAGGTTTGGATGCCTATAGCAATCAGCCCCAGCATTTT.

The chain carries TRBV5-1 and TRBJ1-2; 7 nucleotides align to TRBD1. This CDR3 is built from 15 residues. V lost 1 base to trimming and J lost 5 bases; unmatched junction nucleotides: 8. CDR1 and CDR2 from the germline V gene are SGHRS and YFSETQ. CDR3 DNA sequence: TGCGCCAGCAGCTTGCAGTCCGGGACAGTTTATGGCTACACCTTC. The encoded protein is CASSLQSGTVYGYTF. Combining the CDR3 with reference TRBV5-1 and TRBJ1-2 gives the whole variable domain KAGVTQTPRYLIKTRGQQVTLSCSPISGHRSVSWYQQTPGQGLQFLFEYFSETQRNKGNFPGRFSGRQFSNSRSEMNVSTLELGDSALYLCASSLQSGTVYGYTFGSGTRLTVV.

This clone was seen only once. The chain links TRBV11-2 to TRBJ2-5; D unclear. Trimming took off 2 bases at V and 5 bases at J, with 9 bases between the two ends. From germline, CDR1 is SGHAT and CDR2 FQNNGV. The CDR3 runs to 13 residues. The CDR3 region has the DNA TGTGCCAGCAGCTTATCCAGTTATGAGACCCAGTACTTC. This translates into CASSLSSYETQYF.

This chain links TRBV11-3 with TRBJ2-4; D possibly corresponds to TRBD2 (7 bases). The CDR3 is made up of 12 amino acids. The germline CDR1 and CDR2 sequences are SGHNT and YENEEA. Trimming shortened V by 1 base and J by 15 bases, and 13 bases separated the two germline ends. This CDR3 reads CASSLGGGTVYF. Written as DNA, the CDR3 is TGTGCCAGCAGCTTAGGGGGGGGCACCGTGTACTTC.

This clone was found once. This chain uses TRBV18 with TRBJ1-2; D remains ambiguous. Trimming removed 4 bases at V and 1 base at J, with 7 bases between. Germline assignment: CDR1 KGHSH and CDR2 LQKENI. The CDR3 runs to 13 residues. CDR3: CASSQDLNYGYTF. The CDR3 DNA reads as TGTGCCAGCTCACAGGACCTTAACTATGGCTACACCTTC.

The J gene is TRBJ2-7, the V gene TRBV19, with TRBD2 matching 10 bases. Germline CDR1 reads LNHDA; CDR2 reads SQIVND (reference sequence). There are 16 residues in the CDR3. The ends lost 3 bases at V and 4 bases at J; junction bases unmatched: 9. The CDR3 DNA reads TGTGCCAGTAGTATGAATGGAGCGGGGGGGTCGTACGAGCAGTACTTC. Its protein product is CASSMNGAGGSYEQYF.

V gene TRBV19 combines with J gene TRBJ1-5; D possibly corresponds to TRBD1 (5 bases). V lost 1 base, J lost 1 base, and 8 bases lay in between. The CDR3 is 15 amino acids. Per germline, CDR1 LNHDA and CDR2 SQIVND (reference sequence). CDR3 DNA sequence: TGTGCCAGTAGTATAGGAGGGGCCAGCAATCAGCCCCAGCATTTT. Translated, it gives CASSIGGASNQPQHF.

The chain is built from TRBV9 and TRBJ2-7; 10 nucleotides line up with TRBD2. V shed 1 base and J 2 bases; nucleotides not matched to a gene: 3. Germline V gives CDR1 SGDLS, CDR2 YYNGEE. The CDR3 has 15 residues. For the CDR3, the DNA is TGTGCCAGCAGCGTATCTAGCGGGGGACCCTACGAGCAGTACTTC. Protein product: CASSVSSGGPYEQYF. The full variable domain, its missing parts supplied by reference TRBV9 and TRBJ2-7, is DSGVTQTPKHLITATGQRVTLRCSPRSGDLSVYWYQQSLDQGLQFLIQYYNGEERAKGNILERFSAQQFPDLHSELNLSSLELGDSALYFCASSVSSGGPYEQYFGPGTRLTVT.

The genes are TRBV19 and TRBJ2-3; a weak D match, TRBD1 (5 bases). The V end was cut by 5 bases, the J end by 7 bases, with 13 bases between. From germline, CDR1 is LNHDA and CDR2 SQIVND (reference sequence). CDR3 length equals 13 residues. The CDR3 sequence: CASSPATVNTQYF. The CDR3 bases are TGTGCCAGTAGTCCAGCGACAGTAAATACGCAGTATTTT.

This chain uses TRBV5-6 with TRBJ2-1; TRBD1 matches 8 bases. V trimming: 7 bases; J trimming: 6 bases; junction bases outside the gene matches: 12. Germline lookup yields CDR1 SGHDT and CDR2 YYEEEE. This CDR3 contains 15 residues. CDR3 region: CASVIRDRSLNEQFF. The DNA of the CDR3 is TGTGCCAGCGTAATCCGGGACAGGAGCCTCAATGAGCAGTTCTTC.

V usage is TRBV11-3 and J usage is TRBJ2-7, with TRBD2 matching over 13 bases. The CDR3 has 17 residues. The V gene's germline CDR1 is SGHNT and CDR2 YENEEA. V lost 0 bases to trimming and J lost 6 bases; unmatched junction nucleotides: 8. The CDR3 region is CASSLDTSGRAIGEQYF. In nucleotides, the CDR3 is TGTGCCAGCAGCTTAGACACTAGCGGGAGGGCCATCGGCGAGCAGTACTTC.

V usage is TRBV9 and J usage is TRBJ1-1; no clear D gene. The CDR3 is made up of 17 amino acids. The germline V and J ends were trimmed by 4 bases and 6 bases, with 25 bases remaining between them. Per the germline V gene, CDR1 is SGDLS and CDR2 is YYNGEE. This CDR3 reads CASSPRVTKYTSAEAFF. Written as DNA, the CDR3 is TGTGCCAGCAGCCCGAGAGTGACCAAATACACTTCAGCTGAAGCTTTCTTT.

This rearrangement joins TRBV5-1 to TRBJ2-1; 10 bases are a match to TRBD1. This CDR3 has 15 amino acids. Germline CDR1 SGHRS, CDR2 YFSETQ. V lost 4 bases and J lost 4; bases outside the gene matches: 5. The CDR3 DNA follows: TGCGCCAGCAGCACGGACAGGGGGGGTTACAATGAGCAGTTCTTC. Protein: CASSTDRGGYNEQFF.

The chain recombines TRBV15 with TRBJ2-3, with D uncertain. CDR1 is LNHNV, CDR2 YYDKDF, per germline (reference sequence). This CDR3 is built from 12 residues. V lost 7 bases to trimming and J lost 4 bases, with 9 bases between them. The CDR3 region has the DNA TGTGCCACCACGGAAGATGCAGATACGCAGTATTTT. It translates to CATTEDADTQYF. Using reference TRBV15 and TRBJ2-3 for the parts outside the CDR3, the full variable domain is DAMVIQNPRYQVTQFGKPVTLSCSQTLNHNVMYWYQQKSSQAPKLLFHYYDKDFNNEADTPDNFQSRRPNTSFCFLDIRSPGLGDTAMYLCATTEDADTQYFGPGTRLTVL.

The chain combines TRBV27 with TRBJ1-1, with TRBD1 matching over 8 bases. Per germline, CDR1 MNHEY and CDR2 SMNVEV (reference sequence). Unmatched junction bases numbered 7, after V lost 5 bases and J lost 5 bases. CDR3 size: 14 residues. CDR3 residues: CASSTNRGGTEAFF. DNA for the CDR3: TGTGCCAGCAGTACTAACAGGGGGGGAACTGAAGCTTTCTTT.

The V call is TRBV21-1, the J call TRBJ2-4; TRBD1 is the table's D call and was not checked against the DNA. TRBV21-1 is deemed a pseudogene. This CDR3 has 15 residues. The CDR3 is CASSTGLLRLDIQYF. DNA of the CDR3: TGTGCCAGCAGTACAGGGCTTCTCAGACTGGACATTCAGTACTTC.

CDR3 sequence reads: CASSPLAGSSYNEQFF. The CDR3 DNA sequence: TGTGCCAGTAGCCCTTTAGCGGGGAGCTCCTACAATGAGCAGTTCTTC. The chain recombines TRBV19 with TRBJ2-1; 8 nucleotides match TRBD2. Germline V gene data show CDR1 as LNHDA and CDR2 as SQIVND (reference sequence). CDR3 length: 16 residues. Unmatched junction bases numbered 7, after V lost 6 bases and J lost 0 bases.

This clone was detected once. V and J are TRBV10-3 and TRBJ1-1; perhaps TRBD1 as D (5 bases). From germline, CDR1 is ENHRY and CDR2 SYGVKD. The CDR3 is made up of 13 amino acids. V gave up 7 bases and J gave up 1 base, with 10 bases separating them. This CDR3 is CAIKGTANTEAFF. The CDR3 DNA reads as TGTGCCATCAAGGGGACCGCGAACACTGAAGCTTTCTTT.

The CDR3 loop reads CASSGGPKNIQYF. Written as DNA, the CDR3 is TGCGCCAGCTCTGGGGGGCCCAAAAACATTCAGTACTTC. The rearrangement joins TRBV10-1 to TRBJ2-4; D tentatively reads TRBD1 or TRBD2 (6 bases each). The ends were cut back, 8 bases at V and 2 bases at J, with 10 bases in the middle. Germline V gene data show CDR1 as WNHNN and CDR2 as SYGVQD (reference sequence). CDR3 size: 13 residues.

This clone was detected only a few times. The chain has TRBV7-8 and TRBJ1-2; no reliable D call. Germline loops: CDR1 SGHVS, CDR2 FQNEAQ. V lost 1 base and J lost 2, with 8 bases in between. This CDR3 comprises 14 residues. This CDR3 reads CASSLEVNNYGYTF. As DNA, the CDR3 is TGTGCCAGCAGCTTAGAGGTCAACAACTATGGCTACACCTTC.

The chain combines TRBV2 with TRBJ1-2; 7 bases align to TRBD1. Germline CDR1 SNHLY, CDR2 FYNNEI. This CDR3 is 14 amino acids long. The trim removed 4 bases at V and 0 bases at J, leaving 2 bases unmatched. Written as DNA, the CDR3 is TGTGCCAGCAGTGGGGACAGCCCTAACTATGGCTACACCTTC. Its translation is CASSGDSPNYGYTF. Full variable domain (rest looked up from reference TRBV2 and TRBJ1-2): EPEVTQTPSHQVTQMGQEVILRCVPISNHLYFYWYRQILGQKVEFLVSFYNNEISEKSEIFDDQFSVERPDGSNFTLKIRSTKLEDSAMYFCASSGDSPNYGYTFGSGTRLTVV.

The chain carries TRBV2 and TRBJ1-2; 9 nucleotides match TRBD1. CDR1 and CDR2 (germline): SNHLY, FYNNEI. This CDR3 has 12 amino acids. The V and J ends lost 5 bases and 8 bases, in that order; junction bases with no gene match: 3. The CDR3 DNA follows: TGTGCCAGCAGTCGGGACAGGGAAGGCTACACCTTC. The encoded protein is CASSRDREGYTF.

The V gene is TRBV5-6, the J gene TRBJ2-5, with 9 bases matching TRBD1. Germline V gives CDR1 SGHDT, CDR2 YYEEEE. The CDR3 loop spans 15 amino acids. V shed 2 bases, J shed 2 bases, and the junction held 4 bases outside the gene matches. CDR3 region: CASSFRDRVQETQYF. The CDR3 coding sequence is TGTGCCAGCAGCTTTAGGGACAGGGTTCAAGAGACCCAGTACTTC.

V is TRBV10-3 and J is TRBJ2-3; no clear D. CDR1 is ENHRY, CDR2 SYGVKD, per germline. The CDR3 is made up of 13 amino acids. V was cut by 3 bases and J by 6 bases, with 10 bases left in between. CDR3 in DNA: TGTGCCATCAGTGAAGTCTCGGCTGATACGCAGTATTTT. Its translation: CAISEVSADTQYF.

V is TRBV18 and J is TRBJ2-7, with 9 nucleotides matching TRBD1. The CDR3 runs 15 residues. Germline assignment: CDR1 KGHSH and CDR2 LQKENI. V shed 4 bases, J shed 2 bases, and the junction held 6 bases outside the gene matches. CDR3 amino acids: CASSQGQGGTYEQYF. The CDR3 DNA reads as TGTGCCAGCTCACAGGGACAGGGCGGGACCTACGAGCAGTACTTC.